The clone carrying this T cell receptor (beta chain) was detected only once. This sample stems from a study of blood T cell repertoires in COVID-19. On the study more broadly: The United States, Italy and Spain were the sources of the acute and convalescent COVID-19 samples. Sample material is recorded as cDNA or gDNA derived from T cells, B-cell-depleted T cells, or PBMCs.

It was during active infection that Seattle patients were enrolled and then longitudinally followed. TCRdb's copy holds only in-frame clones and misses some; the assay was immunoSEQ multiplex PCR. The top ten clones hold around 8% of a sample with about 190,000 clones, about four fifths of them seen once. The TCR originated in a woman aged 55-69 years with COVID-19, enrolled during active disease. The sample was peripheral blood.

The CDR3 nucleotides are TGTGCCAGCAGTACCCTCGGGGGGCAGGCCTACAATGAGCAGTTCTTC. The encoded protein is CASSTLGGQAYNEQFF. This chain uses TRBV28 with TRBJ2-1; D is possibly TRBD2 (7 bases). Trimming left V 5 bases short and J 2 bases short, with 16 bases between. CDR1 is MDHEN and CDR2 is SYDVKM in the germline V gene. The CDR3 is 16 amino acids. Complete variable domain (other parts from reference TRBV28 and TRBJ2-1): DVKVTQSSRYLVKRTGEKVFLECVQDMDHENMFWYRQDPGLGLRLIYFSYDVKMKEKGDIPEGYSVSREKKERFSLILESASTNQTSMYLCASSTLGGQAYNEQFFGPGTRLTVL.